Described below is a single T cell receptor (beta chain) sequence and its context. The antigen is not known. RNA in its total form was extracted from whole blood, and T cells were not sorted. The sample originates from a study of monozygotic twins with inflammatory bowel disease. Per germline, CDR1 MNHEY and CDR2 SMNVEV (reference sequence). This CDR3 region has 15 residues. General study findings and limits: Any single strong signal or clonotype tied to IBD lacked support. Researchers reported no repertoire similarity difference between concordant and discordant twins, possibly from limited power.

During cDNA synthesis, UMIs that each contained a 6-nucleotide sample barcode were added by means of template switching. TCRdb reprocessed the 5' RACE reads and stores each CDR3 protein as one record, lacking DNA. The sample yields approximately 40,000 distinct CDR3 sequences, of which the top ten take up more than 4.5%. The receptor's source is a human donor with ulcerative colitis or Crohn's disease, or a healthy co-twin of an affected twin (not recorded which). Sequences were obtained from blood. The chain recombines TRBV27 with TRBJ2-7; TCRdb selects TRBD2, and the lack of DNA leaves this call unchecked. The CDR3 region is CASRSSGSPSYEQYF.